This T cell receptor (beta chain) was captured by sequencing in a study of blood T cells in healthy people across ages. Whole-study context: About one barcoded beta molecule per two T cells was the capture yield of template switching.

Primers used in a second PCR of about 6 to 11 cycles were a sample-barcoded 5' primer and a J-beta primer mix. TCRdb re-analysed the 5' RACE reads in MiXCR, keeping a single row per CDR3 protein. The sample gives over a million distinct CDR3 sequences, about 42% of which show up once; 4% is in the top ten. Study results and caveats: Not knowing donor CMV status may have confounded expanded clonotype changes. Per million T cells, TCR beta diversity dropped roughly linearly as age increased.

CDR3 length: 12 residues. Trimming took 6 bases from V and 8 from J, leaving 11 bases between them. In germline, CDR1 is MNHEY, CDR2 SMNVEV (reference sequence). This clonotype was counted a few times. What it binds is unknown. This chain uses TRBV27 with TRBJ2-1; tentatively, D is TRBD1 (6 bases). The clonotype was recovered from a woman under 30 in good health. Sequencing used blood. CDR3 DNA: TGTGCCAGCAGAGGGGGACCGCATGAGCAGTTCTTC. Its translation: CASRGGPHEQFF.